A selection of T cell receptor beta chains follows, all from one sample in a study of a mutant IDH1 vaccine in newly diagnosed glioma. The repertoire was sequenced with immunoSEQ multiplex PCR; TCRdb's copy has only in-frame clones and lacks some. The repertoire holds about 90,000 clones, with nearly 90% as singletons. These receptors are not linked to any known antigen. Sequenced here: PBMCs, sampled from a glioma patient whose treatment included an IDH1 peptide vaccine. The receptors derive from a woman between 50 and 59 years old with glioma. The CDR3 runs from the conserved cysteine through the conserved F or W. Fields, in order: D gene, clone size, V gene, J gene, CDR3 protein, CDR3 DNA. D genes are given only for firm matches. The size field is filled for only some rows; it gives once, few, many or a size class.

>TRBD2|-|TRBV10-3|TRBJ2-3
CAISERVAGTDTQYF
TGTGCCATCAGTGAGAGGGTAGCGGGAACAGATACGCAGTATTTT
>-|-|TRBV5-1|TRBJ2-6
CASSPDGDFGANVLTF
TGCGCCAGCAGCCCTGATGGGGACTTTGGGGCCAACGTCCTGACTTTC
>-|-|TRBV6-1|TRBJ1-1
CASRTTVLGEAFF
TGTGCCAGCAGAACGACAGTATTGGGTGAAGCTTTCTTT
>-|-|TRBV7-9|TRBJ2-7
CASSTSGTVYYEQYF
TGTGCCAGCAGCACTTCCGGGACGGTATACTACGAGCAGTACTTC
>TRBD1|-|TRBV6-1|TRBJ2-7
CASTRQGLFSAEQYF
TGTGCCAGCACAAGACAGGGGTTGTTCTCAGCGGAGCAGTACTTC
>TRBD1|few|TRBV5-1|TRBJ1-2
CASSLTTGGYYGYTF
TGCGCCAGCAGCTTGACGACAGGGGGCTACTATGGCTACACCTTC
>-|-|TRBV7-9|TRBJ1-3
CASSLPLGARGNTIYF
TGTGCCAGCAGCTTACCCTTAGGGGCGAGGGGAAACACCATATATTTT
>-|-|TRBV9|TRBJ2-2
CASSVELSGIDTGELFF
TGTGCCAGCAGCGTAGAGCTGTCCGGGATTGACACCGGGGAGCTGTTTTTT
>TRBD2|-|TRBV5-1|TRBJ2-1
CASSLGLAGGNEQFF
TGCGCCAGCAGCTTGGGACTAGCGGGAGGGAATGAGCAGTTCTTC
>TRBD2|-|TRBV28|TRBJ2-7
CASSVPGLADSYEQYF
TGTGCCAGCAGTGTTCCGGGACTAGCGGACTCCTACGAGCAGTACTTC
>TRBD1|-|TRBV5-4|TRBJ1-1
CASSNRDRVNTEAFF
TGTGCCAGCAGCAACCGGGACAGGGTTAACACTGAAGCTTTCTTT